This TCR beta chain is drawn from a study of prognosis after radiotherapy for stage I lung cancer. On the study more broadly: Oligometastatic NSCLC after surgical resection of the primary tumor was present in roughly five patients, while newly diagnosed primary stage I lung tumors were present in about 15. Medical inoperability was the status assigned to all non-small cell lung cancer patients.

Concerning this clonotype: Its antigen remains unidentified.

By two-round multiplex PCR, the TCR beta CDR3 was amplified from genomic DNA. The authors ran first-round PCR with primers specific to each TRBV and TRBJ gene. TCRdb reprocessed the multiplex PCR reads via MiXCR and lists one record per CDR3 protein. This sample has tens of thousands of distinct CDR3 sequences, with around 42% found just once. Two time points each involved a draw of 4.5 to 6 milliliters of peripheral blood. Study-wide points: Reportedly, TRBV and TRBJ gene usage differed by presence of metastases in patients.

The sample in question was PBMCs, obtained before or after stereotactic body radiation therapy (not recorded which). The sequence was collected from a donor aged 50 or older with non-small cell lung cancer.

The DNA of the CDR3 is TGCGCCAGCAGCTTGGCCGGCAATGGGGTTTCACCCCTCCACTTT. It codes for CASSLAGNGVSPLHF. V gene TRBV5-1 combines with J gene TRBJ1-6; D is unclear. The CDR3 is 15 residues long. The V and J ends lost 0 bases and 9 bases respectively, with 13 bases between them. Germline V lookup: CDR1 SGHRS, CDR2 YFSETQ.